This T cell receptor (beta chain) is drawn from a study of blood T cell repertoires in COVID-19. Per the germline V gene, CDR1 is SGHDT and CDR2 is YYEEEE. CDR3 size: 16 residues. V lost 3 bases, J lost 3 bases, and 7 bases stayed unmatched. Cohorts were assigned according to the clinical history that participants reported. Sequencing used immunoSEQ multiplex PCR; TCRdb keeps in-frame clones, though not all of them. The sample has roughly 230,000 clones; about nine tenths are singletons. The TCR comes from a man under 40 in a cohort exposed to, infected with or recovered from COVID-19 (not recorded which). This chain joins TRBV5-6 and TRBJ2-3, with 10 bases identical to TRBD1. The sequencing input was PBMCs or T cells enriched from blood (not recorded which). CDR3 nucleotides: TGTGCCAGCAGCTCCCCGGGACAGGGGTTAACAGATACGCAGTATTTT. The encoded protein is CASSSPGQGLTDTQYF.